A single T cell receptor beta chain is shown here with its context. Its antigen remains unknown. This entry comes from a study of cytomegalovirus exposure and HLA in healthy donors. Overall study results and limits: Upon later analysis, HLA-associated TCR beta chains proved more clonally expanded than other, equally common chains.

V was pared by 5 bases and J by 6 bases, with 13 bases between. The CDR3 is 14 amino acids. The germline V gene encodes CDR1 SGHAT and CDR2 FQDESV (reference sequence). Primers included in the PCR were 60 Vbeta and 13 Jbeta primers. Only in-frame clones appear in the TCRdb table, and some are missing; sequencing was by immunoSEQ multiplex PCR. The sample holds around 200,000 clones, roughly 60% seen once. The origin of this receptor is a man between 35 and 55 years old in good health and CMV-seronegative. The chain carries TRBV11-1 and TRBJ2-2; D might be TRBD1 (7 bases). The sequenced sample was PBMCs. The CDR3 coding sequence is TGTGCCAGCAGCCCAGGGGGGTGGTCCGGGGAGCTGTTTTTT. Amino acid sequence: CASSPGGWSGELFF.